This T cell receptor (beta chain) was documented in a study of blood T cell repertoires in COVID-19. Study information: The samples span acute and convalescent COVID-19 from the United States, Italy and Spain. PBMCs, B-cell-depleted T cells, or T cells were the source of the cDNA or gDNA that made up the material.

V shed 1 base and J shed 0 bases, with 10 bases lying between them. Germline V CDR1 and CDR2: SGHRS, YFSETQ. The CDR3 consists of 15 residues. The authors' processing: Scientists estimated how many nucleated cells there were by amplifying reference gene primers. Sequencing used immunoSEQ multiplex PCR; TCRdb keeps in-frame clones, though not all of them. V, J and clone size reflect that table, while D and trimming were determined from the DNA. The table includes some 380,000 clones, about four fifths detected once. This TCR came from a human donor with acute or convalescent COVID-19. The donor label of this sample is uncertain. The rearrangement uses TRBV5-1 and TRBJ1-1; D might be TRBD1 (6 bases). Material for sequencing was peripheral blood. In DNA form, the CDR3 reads TGCGCCAGCAGCTTGCTGGGGGCGATGAACACTGAAGCTTTCTTT. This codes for CASSLLGAMNTEAFF.